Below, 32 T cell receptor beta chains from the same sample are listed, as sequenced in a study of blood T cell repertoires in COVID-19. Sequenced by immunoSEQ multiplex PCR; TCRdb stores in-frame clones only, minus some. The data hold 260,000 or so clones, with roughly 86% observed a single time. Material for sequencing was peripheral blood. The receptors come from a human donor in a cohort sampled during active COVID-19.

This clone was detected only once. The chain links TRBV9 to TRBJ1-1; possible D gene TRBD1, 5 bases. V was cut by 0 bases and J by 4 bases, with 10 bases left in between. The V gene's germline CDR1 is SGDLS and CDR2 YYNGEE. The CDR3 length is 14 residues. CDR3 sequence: CASSVVGGGTEAFF. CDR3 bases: TGTGCCAGCAGCGTAGTTGGGGGGGGCACTGAAGCTTTCTTT.

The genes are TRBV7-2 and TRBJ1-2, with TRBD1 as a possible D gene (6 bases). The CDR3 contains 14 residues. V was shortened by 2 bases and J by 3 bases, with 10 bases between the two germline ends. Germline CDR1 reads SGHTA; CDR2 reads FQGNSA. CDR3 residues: CASSLSGQHYGYTF. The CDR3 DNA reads TGTGCCAGCAGCTTATCAGGACAGCACTATGGCTACACCTTC.

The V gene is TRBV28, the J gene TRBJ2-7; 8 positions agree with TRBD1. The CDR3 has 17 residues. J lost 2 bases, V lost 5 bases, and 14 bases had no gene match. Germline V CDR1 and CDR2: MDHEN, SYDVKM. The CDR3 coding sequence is TGTGCCAGCAGTCCGAACCATGGACAGGGCGAGACCTACGAGCAGTACTTC. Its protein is CASSPNHGQGETYEQYF.

The CDR3 bases are TGTGCCAGCAGTGGTCTTATCCGGGACAGCGGTTTCTACGAGCAGTACTTC. Translation gives CASSGLIRDSGFYEQYF. J is TRBJ2-7 and V is TRBV27, with 7 bases lining up with TRBD1. This CDR3 has 17 residues. After removal of 5 bases from V and 3 bases from J, the junction contained 16 bases not matched to a gene. Germline lookup yields CDR1 MNHEY and CDR2 SMNVEV (reference sequence).

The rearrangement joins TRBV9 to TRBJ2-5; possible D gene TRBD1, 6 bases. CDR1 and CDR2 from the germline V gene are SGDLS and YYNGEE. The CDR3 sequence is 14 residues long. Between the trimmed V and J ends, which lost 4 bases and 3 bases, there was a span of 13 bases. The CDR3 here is CASSPTGTKETQYF. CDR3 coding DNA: TGTGCCAGCAGCCCTACCGGGACAAAAGAGACCCAGTACTTC.

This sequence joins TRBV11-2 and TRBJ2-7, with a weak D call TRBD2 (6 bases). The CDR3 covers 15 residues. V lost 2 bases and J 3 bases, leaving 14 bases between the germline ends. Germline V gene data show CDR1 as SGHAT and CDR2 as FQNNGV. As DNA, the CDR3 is TGTGCCAGCAGCTTATTGGGCCCCGGGGGCTACGAGCAGTACTTC. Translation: CASSLLGPGGYEQYF.

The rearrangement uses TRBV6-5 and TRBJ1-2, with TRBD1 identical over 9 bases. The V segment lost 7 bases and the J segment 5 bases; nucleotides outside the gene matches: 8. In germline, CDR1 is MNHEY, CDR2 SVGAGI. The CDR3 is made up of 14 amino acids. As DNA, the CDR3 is TGTGCCAGCACTACTACACAGGGGGCTTATGGCTACACCTTC. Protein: CASTTTQGAYGYTF.

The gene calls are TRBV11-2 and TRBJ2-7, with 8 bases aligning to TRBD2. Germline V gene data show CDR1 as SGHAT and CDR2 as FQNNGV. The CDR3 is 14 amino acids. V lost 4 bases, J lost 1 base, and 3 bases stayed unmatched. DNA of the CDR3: TGTGCCAGCAGCTCGGGGGGGCCGTCCTACGAGCAGTACTTC. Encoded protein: CASSSGGPSYEQYF.

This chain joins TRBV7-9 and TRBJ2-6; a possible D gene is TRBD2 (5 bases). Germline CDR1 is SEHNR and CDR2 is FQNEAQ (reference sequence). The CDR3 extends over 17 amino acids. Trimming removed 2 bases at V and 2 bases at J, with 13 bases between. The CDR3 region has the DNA TGTGCCAGCAGCTTACGGACGGGAATACCTGGGGCCAACGTCCTGACTTTC. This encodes CASSLRTGIPGANVLTF. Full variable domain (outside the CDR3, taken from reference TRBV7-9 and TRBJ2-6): DTGVSQNPRHKITKRGQNVTFRCDPISEHNRLYWYRQTLGQGPEFLTYFQNEAQLEKSRLLSDRFSAERPKGSFSTLEIQRTEQGDSAMYLCASSLRTGIPGANVLTFGAGSRLTVL.

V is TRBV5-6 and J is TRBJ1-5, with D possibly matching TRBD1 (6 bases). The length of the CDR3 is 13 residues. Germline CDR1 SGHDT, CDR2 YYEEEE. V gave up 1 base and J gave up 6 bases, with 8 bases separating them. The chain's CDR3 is CASSLTGLQPQHF. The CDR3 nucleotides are TGTGCCAGCAGCTTGACAGGGCTTCAGCCCCAGCATTTT. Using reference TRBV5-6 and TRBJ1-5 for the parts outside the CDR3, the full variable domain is DAGVTQSPTHLIKTRGQQVTLRCSPKSGHDTVSWYQQALGQGPQFIFQYYEEEERQRGNFPDRFSGHQFPNYSSELNVNALLLGDSALYLCASSLTGLQPQHFGDGTRLSIL.

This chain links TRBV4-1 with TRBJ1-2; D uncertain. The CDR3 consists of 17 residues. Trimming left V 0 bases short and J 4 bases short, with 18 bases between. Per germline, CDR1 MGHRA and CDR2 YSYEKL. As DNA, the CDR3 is TGCGCCAGCAGCCAAGATAACCTCTCCGGGGATTTCTATGGCTACACCTTC. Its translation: CASSQDNLSGDFYGYTF.

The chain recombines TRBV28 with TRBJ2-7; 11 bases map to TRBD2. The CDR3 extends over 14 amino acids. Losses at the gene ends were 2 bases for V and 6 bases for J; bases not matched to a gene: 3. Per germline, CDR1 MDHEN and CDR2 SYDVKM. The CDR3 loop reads CASSLPGTSGEQYF. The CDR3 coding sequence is TGTGCCAGCAGTTTACCCGGGACTAGCGGCGAGCAGTACTTC.

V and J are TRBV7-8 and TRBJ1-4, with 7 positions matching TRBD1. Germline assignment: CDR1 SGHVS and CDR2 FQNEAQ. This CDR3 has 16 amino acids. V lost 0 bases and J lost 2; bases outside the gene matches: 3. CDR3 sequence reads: CASSLAGGLTNEKLFF. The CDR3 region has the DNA TGTGCCAGCAGCTTAGCAGGGGGCCTCACTAATGAAAAACTGTTTTTT.

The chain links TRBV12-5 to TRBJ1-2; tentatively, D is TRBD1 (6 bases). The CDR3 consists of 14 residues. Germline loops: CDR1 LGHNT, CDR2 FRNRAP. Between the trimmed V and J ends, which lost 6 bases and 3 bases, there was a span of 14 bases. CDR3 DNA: TGTGCTAGTGGCCAGGGACATGGGTACTATGGCTACACCTTC. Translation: CASGQGHGYYGYTF.

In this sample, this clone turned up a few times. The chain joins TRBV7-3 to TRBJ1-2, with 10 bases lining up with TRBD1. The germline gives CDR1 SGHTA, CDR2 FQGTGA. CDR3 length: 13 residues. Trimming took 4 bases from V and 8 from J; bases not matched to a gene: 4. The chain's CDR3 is CASSYDRGRGYTF. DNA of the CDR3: TGTGCCAGCAGCTACGACAGGGGGCGCGGCTACACCTTC.

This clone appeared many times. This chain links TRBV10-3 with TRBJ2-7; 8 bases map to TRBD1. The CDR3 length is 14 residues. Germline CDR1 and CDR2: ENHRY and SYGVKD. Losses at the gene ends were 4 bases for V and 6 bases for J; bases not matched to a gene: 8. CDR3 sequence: CAISVPGQVSEQYF. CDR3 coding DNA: TGTGCCATCAGTGTCCCGGGACAGGTCTCCGAGCAGTACTTC.

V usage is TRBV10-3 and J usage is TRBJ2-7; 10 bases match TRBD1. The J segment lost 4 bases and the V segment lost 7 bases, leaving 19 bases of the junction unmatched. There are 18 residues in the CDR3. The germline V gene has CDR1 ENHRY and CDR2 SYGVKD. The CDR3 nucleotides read TGTGCCATCACTCCTCCGGGACAGGGGATCCTAAACGCTTACGAGCAGTACTTC. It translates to CAITPPGQGILNAYEQYF.

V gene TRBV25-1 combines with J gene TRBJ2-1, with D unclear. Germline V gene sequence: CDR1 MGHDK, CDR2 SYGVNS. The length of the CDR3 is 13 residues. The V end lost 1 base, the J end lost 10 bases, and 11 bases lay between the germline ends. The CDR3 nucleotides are TGTGCCAGCAGTGAATCCCCCCCCAGGGAGCAGTTCTTC. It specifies CASSESPPREQFF.

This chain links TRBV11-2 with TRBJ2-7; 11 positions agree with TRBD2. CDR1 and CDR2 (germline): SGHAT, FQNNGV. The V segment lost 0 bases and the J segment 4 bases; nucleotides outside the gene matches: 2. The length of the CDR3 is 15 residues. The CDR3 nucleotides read TGTGCCAGCAGCTTAGATTTAGCGGGGGGGTACGAGCAGTACTTC. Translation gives CASSLDLAGGYEQYF.

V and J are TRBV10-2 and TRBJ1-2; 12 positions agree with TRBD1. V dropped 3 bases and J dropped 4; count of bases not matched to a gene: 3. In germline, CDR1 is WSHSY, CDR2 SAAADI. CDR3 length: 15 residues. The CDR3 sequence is CASSEGTGGFYGYTF. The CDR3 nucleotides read TGCGCCAGCAGTGAAGGGACAGGGGGCTTCTATGGCTACACCTTC.

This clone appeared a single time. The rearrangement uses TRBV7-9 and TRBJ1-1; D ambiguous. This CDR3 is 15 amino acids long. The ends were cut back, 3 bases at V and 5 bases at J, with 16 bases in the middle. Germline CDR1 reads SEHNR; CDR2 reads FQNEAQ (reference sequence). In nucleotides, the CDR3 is TGTGCCAGCAGCTTCAAATCCCCGGGAGATACTGAAGCTTTCTTT. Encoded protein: CASSFKSPGDTEAFF.

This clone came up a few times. CDR3 in amino acids: CASSPYTDTQYF. CDR3 nucleotide sequence: TGTGCCAGCTCACCCTACACAGATACGCAGTATTTT. V is TRBV18 and J is TRBJ2-3; D remains ambiguous. From germline, CDR1 is KGHSH and CDR2 LQKENI. V lost 3 bases, J lost 2 bases, and 3 bases lay in between. This CDR3 has 12 residues.

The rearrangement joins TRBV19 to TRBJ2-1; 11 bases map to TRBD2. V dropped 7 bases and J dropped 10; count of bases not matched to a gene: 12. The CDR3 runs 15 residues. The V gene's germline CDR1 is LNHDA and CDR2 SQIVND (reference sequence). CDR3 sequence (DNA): TGTGCCAGTAAGGGGGGACTAGCGGCCTTCACGGAGCAGTTCTTC. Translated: CASKGGLAAFTEQFF. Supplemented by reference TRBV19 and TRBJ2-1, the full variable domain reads DGGITQSPKYLFRKEGQNVTLSCEQNLNHDAMYWYRQDPGQGLRLIYYSQIVNDFQKGDIAEGYSVSREKKESFPLTVTSAQKNPTAFYLCASKGGLAAFTEQFFGPGTRLTVL.

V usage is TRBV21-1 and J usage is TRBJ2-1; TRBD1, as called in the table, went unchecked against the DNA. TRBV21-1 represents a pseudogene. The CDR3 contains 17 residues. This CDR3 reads CASSKAVTDSSYNEQFF. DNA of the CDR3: TGTGCCAGCAGCAAAGCGGTGACAGATAGCTCCTACAATGAGCAGTTCTTC.

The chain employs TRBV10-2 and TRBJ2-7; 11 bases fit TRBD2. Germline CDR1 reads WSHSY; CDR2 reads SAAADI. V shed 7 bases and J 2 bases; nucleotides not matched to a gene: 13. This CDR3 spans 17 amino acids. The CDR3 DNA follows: TGCGCCAGCATCCCCCCGGAAGGGACTAGCGGCACCTACGAGCAGTACTTC. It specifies CASIPPEGTSGTYEQYF.

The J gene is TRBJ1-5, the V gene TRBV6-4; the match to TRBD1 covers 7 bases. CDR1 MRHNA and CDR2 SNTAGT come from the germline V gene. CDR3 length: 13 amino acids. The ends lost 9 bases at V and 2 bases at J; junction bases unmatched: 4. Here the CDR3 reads CASGTGGNQPQHF. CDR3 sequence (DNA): TGTGCCAGTGGTACAGGGGGCAATCAGCCCCAGCATTTT.

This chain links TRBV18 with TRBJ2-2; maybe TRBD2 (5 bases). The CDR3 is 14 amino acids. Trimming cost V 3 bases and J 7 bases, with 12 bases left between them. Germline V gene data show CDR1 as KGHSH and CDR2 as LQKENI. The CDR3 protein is CASSPSGRGGELFF. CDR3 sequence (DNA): TGTGCCAGCTCACCGAGCGGACGGGGCGGGGAGCTGTTTTTT.

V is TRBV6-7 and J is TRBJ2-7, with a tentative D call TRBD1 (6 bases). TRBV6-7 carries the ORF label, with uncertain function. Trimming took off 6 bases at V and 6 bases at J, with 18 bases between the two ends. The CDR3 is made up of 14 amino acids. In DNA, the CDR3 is TGTGCCAGCAGCTGTGGACAGCTGGCTATCGAGCAGTACTTC. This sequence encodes CASSCGQLAIEQYF.

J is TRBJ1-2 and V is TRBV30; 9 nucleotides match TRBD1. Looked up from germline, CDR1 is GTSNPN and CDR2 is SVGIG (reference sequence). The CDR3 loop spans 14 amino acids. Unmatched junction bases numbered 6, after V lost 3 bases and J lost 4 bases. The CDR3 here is CAWRGTGRFYGYTF. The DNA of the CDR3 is TGTGCCTGGAGGGGGACAGGGAGATTCTATGGCTACACCTTC.

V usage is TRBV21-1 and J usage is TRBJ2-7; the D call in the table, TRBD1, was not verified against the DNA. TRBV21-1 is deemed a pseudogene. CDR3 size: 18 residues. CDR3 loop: CASSKKFCRQGHPDEQYF. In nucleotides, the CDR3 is TGTGCCAGCAGCAAAAAATTTTGCAGACAGGGTCACCCGGACGAGCAGTACTTC.

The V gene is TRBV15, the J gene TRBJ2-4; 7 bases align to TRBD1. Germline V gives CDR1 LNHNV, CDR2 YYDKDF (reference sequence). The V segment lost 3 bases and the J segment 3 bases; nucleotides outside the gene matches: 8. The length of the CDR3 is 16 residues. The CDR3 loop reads CATSRRQGLGKNIQYF. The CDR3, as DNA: TGTGCCACCAGCAGGAGACAGGGCTTGGGCAAAAACATTCAGTACTTC. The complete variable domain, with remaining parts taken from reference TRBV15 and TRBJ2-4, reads DAMVIQNPRYQVTQFGKPVTLSCSQTLNHNVMYWYQQKSSQAPKLLFHYYDKDFNNEADTPDNFQSRRPNTSFCFLDIRSPGLGDTAMYLCATSRRQGLGKNIQYFGAGTRLSVL.

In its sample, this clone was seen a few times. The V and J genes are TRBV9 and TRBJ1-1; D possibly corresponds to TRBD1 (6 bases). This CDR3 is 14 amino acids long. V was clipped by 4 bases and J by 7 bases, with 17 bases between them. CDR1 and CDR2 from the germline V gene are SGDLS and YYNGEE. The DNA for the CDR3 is TGTGCCAGCAGCCCAGACGGCGGGGGCGGTGAAGCTTTCTTT. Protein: CASSPDGGGGEAFF.